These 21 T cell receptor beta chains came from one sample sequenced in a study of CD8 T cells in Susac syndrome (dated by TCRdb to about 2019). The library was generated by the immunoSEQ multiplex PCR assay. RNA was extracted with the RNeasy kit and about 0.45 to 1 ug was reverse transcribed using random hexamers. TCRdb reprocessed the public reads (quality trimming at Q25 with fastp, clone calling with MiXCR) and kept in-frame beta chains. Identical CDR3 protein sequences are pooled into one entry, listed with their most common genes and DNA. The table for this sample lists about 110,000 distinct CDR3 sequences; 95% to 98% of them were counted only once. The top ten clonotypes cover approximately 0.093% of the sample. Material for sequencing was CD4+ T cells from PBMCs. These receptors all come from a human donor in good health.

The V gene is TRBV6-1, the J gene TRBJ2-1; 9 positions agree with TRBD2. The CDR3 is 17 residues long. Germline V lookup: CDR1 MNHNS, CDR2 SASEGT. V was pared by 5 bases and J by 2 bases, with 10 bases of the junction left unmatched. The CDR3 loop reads CASSPAGSSGAYNEQFF. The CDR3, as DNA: TGTGCCAGCAGTCCTGCAGGGTCTAGCGGGGCCTACAATGAGCAGTTCTTC.

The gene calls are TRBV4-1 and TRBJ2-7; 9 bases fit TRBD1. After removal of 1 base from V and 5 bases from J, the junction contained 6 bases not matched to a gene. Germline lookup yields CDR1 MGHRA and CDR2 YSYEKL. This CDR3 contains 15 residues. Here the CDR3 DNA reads TGCGCCAGCAGCCAAGTGGGAACAGGGGGCAACGAGCAGTACTTC. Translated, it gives CASSQVGTGGNEQYF.

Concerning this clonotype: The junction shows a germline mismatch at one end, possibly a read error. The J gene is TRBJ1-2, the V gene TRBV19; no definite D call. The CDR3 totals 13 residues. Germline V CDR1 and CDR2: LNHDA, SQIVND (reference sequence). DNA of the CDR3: TGTGCCAGTAGCCCCCTCATCGACTATGGCTGCACCTTC. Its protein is CASSPLIDYGCTF.

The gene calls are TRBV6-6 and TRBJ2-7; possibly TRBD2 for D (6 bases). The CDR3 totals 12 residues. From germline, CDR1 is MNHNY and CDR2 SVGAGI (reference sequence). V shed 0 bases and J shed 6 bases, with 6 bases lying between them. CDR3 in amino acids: CASSYSEGEQYF. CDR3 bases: TGTGCCAGCAGTTACTCGGAGGGCGAGCAGTACTTC.

CDR3 loop: CATSPQGGSLNTEAFF. CDR3 bases: TGTGCCACCAGCCCACAGGGGGGAAGTTTGAACACTGAAGCTTTCTTT. The rearrangement links TRBV15 to TRBJ1-1; 8 bases align to TRBD1. Trimming removed 5 bases from V and 0 bases from J; junction bases left unmatched: 8. Germline V lookup: CDR1 LNHNV, CDR2 YYDKDF (reference sequence). This CDR3 has 16 residues.

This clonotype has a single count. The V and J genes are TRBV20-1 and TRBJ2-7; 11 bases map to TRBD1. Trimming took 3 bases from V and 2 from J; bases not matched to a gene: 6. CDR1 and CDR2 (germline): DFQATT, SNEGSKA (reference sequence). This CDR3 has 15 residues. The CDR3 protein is CSARASDRGPYEQYF. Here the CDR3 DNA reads TGCAGTGCTAGGGCCTCGGACAGGGGGCCCTACGAGCAGTACTTC.

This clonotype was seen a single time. CDR3 sequence reads: CASSPGQGYEPQHF. DNA for the CDR3: TGCGCCAGCAGCCCGGGACAGGGATATGAGCCCCAGCATTTT. This chain joins TRBV5-1 and TRBJ1-5; 9 bases align to TRBD1. The CDR3 length is 14 residues. V lost 4 bases, J lost 8 bases, and 7 bases stayed unmatched. Germline V gives CDR1 SGHRS, CDR2 YFSETQ.

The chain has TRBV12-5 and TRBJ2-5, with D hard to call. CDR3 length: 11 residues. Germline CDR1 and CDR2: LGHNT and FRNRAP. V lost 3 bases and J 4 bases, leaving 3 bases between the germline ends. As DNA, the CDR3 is TGTGCTAGTGGTTTATCAGAGACCCAGTACTTC. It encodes CASGLSETQYF.

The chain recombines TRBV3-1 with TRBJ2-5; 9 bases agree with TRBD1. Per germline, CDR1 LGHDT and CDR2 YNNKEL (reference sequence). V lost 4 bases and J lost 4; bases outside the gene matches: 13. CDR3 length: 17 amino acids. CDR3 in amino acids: CASSPNFGQGRSETQYF. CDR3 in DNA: TGTGCCAGCAGCCCCAATTTTGGACAGGGGCGGTCAGAGACCCAGTACTTC.

For the CDR3, the DNA is TGTGCCAGCAGTCCCGCCCAGGGTCAAAAACTGTTTTTT. This gives the protein CASSPAQGQKLFF. The chain is built from TRBV12-3 or TRBV12-4 and TRBJ1-4, with a tentative D call TRBD1 (5 bases). V gave up 5 bases and J gave up 9 bases, with 13 bases separating them. The CDR3 is 13 residues long.

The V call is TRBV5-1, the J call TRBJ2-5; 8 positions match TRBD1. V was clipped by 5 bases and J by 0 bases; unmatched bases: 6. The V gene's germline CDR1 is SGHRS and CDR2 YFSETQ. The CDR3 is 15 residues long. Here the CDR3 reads CASSNGQGHQETQYF. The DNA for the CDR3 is TGCGCCAGCAGTAACGGACAGGGCCACCAAGAGACCCAGTACTTC.

The CDR3 is CASSQDTGSQHTGELFF. As DNA, the CDR3 is TGTGCCAGCAGCCAAGACACAGGGTCCCAACACACCGGGGAGCTGTTTTTT. The gene calls are TRBV3-1 and TRBJ2-2; weak D call: TRBD1 (6 bases). This CDR3 is built from 17 residues. Germline V lookup: CDR1 LGHDT, CDR2 YNNKEL (reference sequence). V was trimmed by 0 bases and J by 3 bases, leaving 14 bases between them.

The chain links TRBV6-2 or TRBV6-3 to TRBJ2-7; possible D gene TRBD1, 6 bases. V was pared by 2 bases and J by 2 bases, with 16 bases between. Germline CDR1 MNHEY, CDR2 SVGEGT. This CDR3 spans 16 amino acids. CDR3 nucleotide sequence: TGTGCCAGCAGTTACCCGACCGGGACATTGGCCTACGAGCAGTACTTC. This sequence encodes CASSYPTGTLAYEQYF.

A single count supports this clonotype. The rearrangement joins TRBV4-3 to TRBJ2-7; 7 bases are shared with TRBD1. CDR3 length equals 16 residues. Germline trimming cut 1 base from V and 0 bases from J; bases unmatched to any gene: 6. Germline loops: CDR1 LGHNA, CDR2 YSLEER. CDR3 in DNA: TGCGCCAGCAGCCAAGGACAGGGTTGGGGCTCCTACGAGCAGTACTTC. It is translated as CASSQGQGWGSYEQYF.

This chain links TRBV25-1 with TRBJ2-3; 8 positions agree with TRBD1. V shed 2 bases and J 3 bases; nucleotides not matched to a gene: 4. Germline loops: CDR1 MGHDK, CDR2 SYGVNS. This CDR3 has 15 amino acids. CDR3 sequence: CASSEPGTGTDTQYF. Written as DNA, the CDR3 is TGTGCCAGCAGTGAACCCGGGACAGGAACAGATACGCAGTATTTT. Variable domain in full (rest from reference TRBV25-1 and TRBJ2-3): EADIYQTPRYLVIGTGKKITLECSQTMGHDKMYWYQQDPGMELHLIHYSYGVNSTEKGDLSSESTVSRIRTEHFPLTLESARPSHTSQYLCASSEPGTGTDTQYFGPGTRLTVL.

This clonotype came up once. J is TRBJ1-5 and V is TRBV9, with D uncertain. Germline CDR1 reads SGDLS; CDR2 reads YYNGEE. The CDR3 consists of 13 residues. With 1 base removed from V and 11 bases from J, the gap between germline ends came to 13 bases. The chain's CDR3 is CASSVNPSGSQHF. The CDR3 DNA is TGTGCCAGCAGCGTAAACCCCTCTGGGTCCCAGCATTTT.

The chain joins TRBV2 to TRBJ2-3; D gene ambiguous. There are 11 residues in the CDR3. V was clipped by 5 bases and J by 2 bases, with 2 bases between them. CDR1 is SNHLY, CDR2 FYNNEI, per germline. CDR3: CASSFTDTQYF. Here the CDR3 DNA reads TGTGCCAGCAGTTTCACAGATACGCAGTATTTT.

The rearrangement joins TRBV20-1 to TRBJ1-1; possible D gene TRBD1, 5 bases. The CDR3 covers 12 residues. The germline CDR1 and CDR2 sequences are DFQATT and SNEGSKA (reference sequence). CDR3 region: CSVDSMNTEAFF. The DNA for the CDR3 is TGCAGCGTAGACAGTATGAACACTGAAGCTTTCTTT.

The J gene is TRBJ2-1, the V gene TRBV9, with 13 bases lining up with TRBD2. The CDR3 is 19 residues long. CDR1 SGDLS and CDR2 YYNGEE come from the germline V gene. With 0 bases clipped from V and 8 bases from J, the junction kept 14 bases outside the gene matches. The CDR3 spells CASSVGLAGGGGGWDEQFF. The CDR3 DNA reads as TGTGCCAGCAGCGTAGGACTAGCGGGAGGAGGAGGGGGTTGGGATGAGCAGTTCTTC.

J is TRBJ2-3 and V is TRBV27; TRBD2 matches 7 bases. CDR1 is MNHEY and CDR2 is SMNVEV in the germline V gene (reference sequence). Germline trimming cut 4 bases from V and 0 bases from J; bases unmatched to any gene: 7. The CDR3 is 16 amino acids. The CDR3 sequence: CASSSPSGSSTDTQYF. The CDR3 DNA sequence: TGTGCCAGCAGTTCCCCTAGCGGCTCTAGCACAGATACGCAGTATTTT.

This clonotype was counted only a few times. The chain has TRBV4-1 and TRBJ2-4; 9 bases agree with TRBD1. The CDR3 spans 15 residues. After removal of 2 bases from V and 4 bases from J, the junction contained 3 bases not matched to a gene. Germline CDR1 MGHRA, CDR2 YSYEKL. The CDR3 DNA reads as TGCGCCAGCAGCCAACCCGGGACAGGGAAAAACATTCAGTACTTC. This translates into CASSQPGTGKNIQYF.